The rows below give T cell receptor beta chains drawn from one sample of a study of blood T cells in healthy people across ages. Via MiXCR, TCRdb re-called the 5' RACE reads, giving one row per CDR3 protein. The sample consists of about 640,000 distinct CDR3 sequences, around 54% of them appearing once. The sample was blood. The receptor set was obtained from a man in his sixties in good health. Each CDR3 is given with its conserved first and last residue. A D gene is named only where the DNA matches it firmly.

D gene | J gene | V gene | CDR3 protein
- | TRBJ2-3 | TRBV10-3 | CAISDPGQTSTDTQYF
- | TRBJ1-4 | TRBV5-1 | CASSSGGRNEKLFF
- | TRBJ1-2 | TRBV27 | CASRRGAQANYGYTF
- | TRBJ2-7 | TRBV12-3/TRBV12-4 | CASHRAAGTYEQYF
- | TRBJ2-1 | TRBV12-3/TRBV12-4 | CASSWAGFDNEQFF
- | TRBJ2-4 | TRBV12-3/TRBV12-4 | CASSPKKNIQYF
- | TRBJ2-3 | TRBV10-3 | CAIMAAGTDTQYF
TRBD2 | TRBJ2-1 | TRBV24-1 | CATSDSRGAYNEQFF
- | TRBJ1-2 | TRBV7-9 | CASSSTVSGHSYGYTF
- | TRBJ1-2 | TRBV20-1 | CSASQRMTGNYGYTF
- | TRBJ2-3 | TRBV24-1 | CATSVLDTQYF
TRBD1 | TRBJ2-7 | TRBV6-2/TRBV6-3 | CASRKDRRRYEQYF
TRBD2 | TRBJ2-4 | TRBV12-3/TRBV12-4 | CASGRGTSERNIQYF
- | TRBJ2-1 | TRBV20-1 | CSAPRDPSSYNEQFF
- | TRBJ2-2 | TRBV29-1 | CSVSGSFGAGELFF
- | - | TRBV10-2 | CASSGAGFDEQYF
- | TRBJ2-1 | TRBV27 | CASSPHDSTYNEQFF
- | TRBJ1-1 | TRBV10-3 | CAMRRGVLAEAFF
TRBD1 | TRBJ2-5 | TRBV12-3/TRBV12-4 | CASSLLGTGAQETQYF
- | TRBJ1-6 | TRBV7-9 | CASTPGGNSPLHF
- | TRBJ2-3 | TRBV21-1 | CASSPPCAGTPDTQYF
TRBD1 | TRBJ1-2 | TRBV29-1 | CSARQGDNYGYTF
- | TRBJ2-3 | TRBV7-8 | CASSLKCVGTSTDTQYF
TRBD2 | TRBJ2-1 | TRBV3-1 | CASSQVGGGAGNEQFF
TRBD2 | TRBJ2-5 | TRBV19 | CASSSLTSGGPQETQYF
TRBD1 | TRBJ2-5 | TRBV11-2 | CASSFQGVETQYF
- | TRBJ2-7 | TRBV5-4 | CASSSGGTGLYTYEQYF
TRBD2 | TRBJ2-1 | TRBV7-2 | CASSPGTSGGGEQFF
- | TRBJ2-7 | TRBV4-1 | CASSFEQGPYEQYF
TRBD2 | TRBJ2-5 | TRBV20-1 | CSASEGLAQETQYF
- | TRBJ2-7 | TRBV29-1 | CSVEIGGIGDEQYF
- | TRBJ1-1 | TRBV7-9 | CASSSFLRNTEAFF
- | TRBJ1-2 | TRBV2 | CASSGDILYGYTF
- | TRBJ2-7 | TRBV12-3/TRBV12-4 | CASSLNTYEQYF
TRBD2 | TRBJ2-1 | TRBV4-2 | CASSRELAGGPYNEQFF
TRBD1 | TRBJ1-2 | TRBV28 | CASDNVGTGGIYGYTF
TRBD1 | TRBJ2-7 | TRBV4-2 | CASSQGQGAGYEQYF
- | - | TRBV10-2 | CASSPGQYPYEQYF
- | TRBJ1-6 | TRBV19 | CASSLPVVTGSPLHF
TRBD2 | TRBJ2-1 | TRBV7-2 | CASSSPTSGRRLEQFF
- | TRBJ2-1 | TRBV2 | CASSPEADEQFF
TRBD1 | TRBJ1-1 | TRBV2 | CASSADREIGTEAFF
TRBD1 | TRBJ1-1 | TRBV20-1 | CSARAWGQGDTEAFF
TRBD2 | TRBJ2-1 | TRBV11-2 | CASSLALAGIYGQFF
- | - | TRBV21-1 | CASSEGGEAAAKNIQYF